This T cell receptor (beta chain) comes out of a study of neoadjuvant anti-PD-1 for oral cavity cancer. Turning to the study itself: Around day 43, patients without progression received a fourth nivolumab dose before surgery.

CDR3 length equals 16 residues. Germline loops: CDR1 SGHRS, CDR2 YFSETQ. The ends were cut back, 0 bases at V and 8 bases at J, with 17 bases in the middle. The repertoire was sequenced with immunoSEQ multiplex PCR; TCRdb's copy has only in-frame clones and lacks some. The table lists 55,000 to 75,000 clones, 70% to 90% of them singletons. Documented time point: after neoadjuvant nivolumab, at surgical resection. J is TRBJ1-4 and V is TRBV5-1; D gene unclear. The material sequenced was PBMCs, taken after nivolumab (anti-PD-1) treatment. The receptor was isolated from a person between 35 and 79 years old with oral cavity squamous cell carcinoma. The CDR3 sequence: CASSLGHHQMGEKLFF. CDR3 bases: TGCGCCAGCAGCTTGGGCCACCACCAAATGGGGGAAAAACTGTTTTTT. The full variable domain, completed using reference TRBV5-1 and TRBJ1-4, is KAGVTQTPRYLIKTRGQQVTLSCSPISGHRSVSWYQQTPGQGLQFLFEYFSETQRNKGNFPGRFSGRQFSNSRSEMNVSTLELGDSALYLCASSLGHHQMGEKLFFGSGTQLSVL.